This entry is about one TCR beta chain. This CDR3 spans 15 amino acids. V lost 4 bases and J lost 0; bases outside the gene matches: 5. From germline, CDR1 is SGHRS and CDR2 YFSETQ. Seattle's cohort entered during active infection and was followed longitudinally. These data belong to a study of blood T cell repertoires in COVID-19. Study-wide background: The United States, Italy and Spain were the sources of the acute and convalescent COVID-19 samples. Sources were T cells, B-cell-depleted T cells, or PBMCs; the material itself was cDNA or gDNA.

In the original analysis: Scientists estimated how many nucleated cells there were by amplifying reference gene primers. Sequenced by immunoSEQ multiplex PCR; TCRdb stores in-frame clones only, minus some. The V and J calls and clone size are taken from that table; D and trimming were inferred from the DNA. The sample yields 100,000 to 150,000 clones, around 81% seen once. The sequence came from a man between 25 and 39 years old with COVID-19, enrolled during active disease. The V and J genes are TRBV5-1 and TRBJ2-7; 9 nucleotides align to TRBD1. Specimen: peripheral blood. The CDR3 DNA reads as TGCGCCAGCAGCCCATACAGGGGGCACTCCTACGAGCAGTACTTC. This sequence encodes CASSPYRGHSYEQYF.